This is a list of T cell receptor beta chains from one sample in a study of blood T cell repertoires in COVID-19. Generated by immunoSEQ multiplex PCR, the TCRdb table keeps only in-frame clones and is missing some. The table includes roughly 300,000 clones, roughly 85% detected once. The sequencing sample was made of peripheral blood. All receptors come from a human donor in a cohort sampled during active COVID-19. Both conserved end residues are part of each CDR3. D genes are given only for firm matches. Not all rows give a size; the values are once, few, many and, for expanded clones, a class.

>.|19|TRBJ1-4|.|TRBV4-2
TGTGCCAGCAGCCCGCTGCTTGGAGGGGCCGCTCGCTCTAATGAAAAACTGTTTTTT
CASSPLLGGAARSNEKLFF
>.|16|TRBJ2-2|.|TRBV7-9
TGTGCCAGCAGCCAGGATAAATTTACGAACACCGGGGAGCTGTTTTTT
CASSQDKFTNTGELFF
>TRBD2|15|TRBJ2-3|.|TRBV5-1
TGCGCCAGCAGCCATCCTAGCGGACGCACAGATACGCAGTATTTT
CASSHPSGRTDTQYF
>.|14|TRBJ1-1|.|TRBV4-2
TGTGCCAGCAGCCTTCCAAGGGACTTCACTGAAGCTTTCTTT
CASSLPRDFTEAFF
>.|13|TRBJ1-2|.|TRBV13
TGTGCCAGCAGCTCGGGTACTAACTATGGCTACACCTTC
CASSSGTNYGYTF
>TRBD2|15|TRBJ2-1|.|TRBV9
TGTGCCAGCAGCGTTAGCGGGGGTTTAGTCAATGAGCAGTTCTTC
CASSVSGGLVNEQFF
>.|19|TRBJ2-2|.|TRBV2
TGTGCCAGCAGCCAAAAGAGGGAGCGGGTCACCCCAGAGGGCGGGGAGCTGTTTTTT
CASSQKRERVTPEGGELFF
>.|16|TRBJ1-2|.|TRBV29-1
TGCAGCGTTCGAGGGCAGGAAAGGAGGTTCAACTATGGCTACACCTTC
CSVRGQERRFNYGYTF
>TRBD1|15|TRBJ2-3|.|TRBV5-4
TGTGCCAGCTCGACAGGGGGCGGTAGCACAGATACGCAGTATTTT
CASSTGGGSTDTQYF
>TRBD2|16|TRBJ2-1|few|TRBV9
TGTGCCAGCAGCGTCCCGGGGGGGTCCAACTACAATGAGCAGTTCTTC
CASSVPGGSNYNEQFF
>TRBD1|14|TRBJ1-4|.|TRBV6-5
TGTGCCAGCAGTCCGGGACAGGGAACTGAAAAACTGTTTTTT
CASSPGQGTEKLFF
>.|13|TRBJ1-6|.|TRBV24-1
TGTGCCGCCCAAAGTCGGCGGAATTCACCCCTCCACTTT
CAAQSRRNSPLHF
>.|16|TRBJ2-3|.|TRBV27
TGTGCCAGCAGTTTCGGGACTGCCGGTGTTAGAGATACGCAGTATTTT
CASSFGTAGVRDTQYF
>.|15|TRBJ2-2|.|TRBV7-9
TGTGCCAGCAGCTTAGTTGGGCTCGGGGACGGGGAGCTGTTTTTT
CASSLVGLGDGELFF
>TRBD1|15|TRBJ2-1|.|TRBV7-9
TGTGCCAGCAGCTCGCCGGGACAGGGCAACAATGAGCAGTTCTTC
CASSSPGQGNNEQFF
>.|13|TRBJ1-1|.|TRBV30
TGTGCCTGGAGTGTACTCTCCGACACTGAAGCTTTCTTT
CAWSVLSDTEAFF
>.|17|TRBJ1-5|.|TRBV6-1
TGTGCCAGCAGTGACTTAAATCGACAGGTCTTCGATCAGCCCCAGCATTTT
CASSDLNRQVFDQPQHF
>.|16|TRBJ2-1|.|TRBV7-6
TGTGCCAGCAGTAGTCTAGGGGGGGGATCCTACAATGAGCAGTTCTTC
CASSSLGGGSYNEQFF
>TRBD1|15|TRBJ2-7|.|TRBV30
TGTGCCTGGAGTTCCGGGACAGGGGGATCCTACGAGCAGTACTTC
CAWSSGTGGSYEQYF
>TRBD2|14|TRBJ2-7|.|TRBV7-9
TGTGCCAGCAGCTTGGGTAGCGGGATCTACGAGCAGTACTTC
CASSLGSGIYEQYF
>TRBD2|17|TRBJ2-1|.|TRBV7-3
TGTGCCAGCAGCTTATGGGCTAGCGGGTTTTCCTACAATGAGCAGTTCTTC
CASSLWASGFSYNEQFF
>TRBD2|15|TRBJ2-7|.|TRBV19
TGTGCCAGTAGTACCCTAGCGGGGGGCGCCTACGAGCAGTACTTC
CASSTLAGGAYEQYF
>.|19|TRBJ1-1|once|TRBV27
TGTGCCAGCAGTTTTGGAGTGGTAAGGGGGTTAAGAGTGAACACTGAAGCTTTCTTT
CASSFGVVRGLRVNTEAFF
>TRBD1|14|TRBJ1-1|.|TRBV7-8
TGTGCCAGCAGCACCCAGGGGGTTAACACTGAAGCTTTCTTT
CASSTQGVNTEAFF
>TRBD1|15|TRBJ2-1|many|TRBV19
TGTGCCACTCTCCTCGACAGGGTGTCCTACAATGAGCAGTTCTTC
CATLLDRVSYNEQFF
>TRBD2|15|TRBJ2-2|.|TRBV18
TGTGCCAGCTCACCGGGACTAGCCAACACCGGGGAGCTGTTTTTT
CASSPGLANTGELFF
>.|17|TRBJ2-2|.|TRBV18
TGTGCCAGCGCACCGGGAGATCCGATTCTATTGGAGTGGGAGCTGTTTTTT
CASAPGDPILLEWELFF
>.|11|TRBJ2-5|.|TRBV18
TGTGCCAGCTCACCCGGGGAGACCCAGTACTTC
CASSPGETQYF
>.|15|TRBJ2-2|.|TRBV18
TGTGCCAGCTCACCCCGGGACAAAGCCACCGGGGAGCTGTTTTTT
CASSPRDKATGELFF
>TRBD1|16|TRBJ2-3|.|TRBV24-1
TGTGCCACCAGGGGAAGGGGGACAGGGATAGGAGATACGCAGTATTTT
CATRGRGTGIGDTQYF
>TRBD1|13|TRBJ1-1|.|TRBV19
TGTGCCAGTAGTAGGACAGGGAACACTGAAGCTTTCTTT
CASSRTGNTEAFF
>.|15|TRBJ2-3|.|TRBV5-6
TGTGCCAGCAGCTTGATGGGGGCTAGCACAGATACGCAGTATTTT
CASSLMGASTDTQYF
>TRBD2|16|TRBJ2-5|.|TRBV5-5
TGTGCCAGCAGCTTGGGACTAGCGGGGGGACAAGAGACCCAGTACTTC
CASSLGLAGGQETQYF
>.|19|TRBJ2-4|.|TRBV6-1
TGTGCCAGCAGTGAAAGGACAGCTCAAAACAATCCTGCCAAAAACATTCAGTACTTC
CASSERTAQNNPAKNIQYF
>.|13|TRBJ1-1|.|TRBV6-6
TGTGCCAGCAGCCCTGGATGGAGCACTGAAGCTTTCTTT
CASSPGWSTEAFF
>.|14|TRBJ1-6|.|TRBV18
TGTGCCAGCTCACCAAGGGCAGGGTTTTCACCCCTCCACTTT
CASSPRAGFSPLHF
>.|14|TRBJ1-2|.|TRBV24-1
TGTGCCACCAGTCTATCATCCCTTAGCTATGGCTACACCTTC
CATSLSSLSYGYTF
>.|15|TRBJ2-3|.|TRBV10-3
TGTGCCATCAGTGAGACGACAGACCGCACAGATACGCAGTATTTT
CAISETTDRTDTQYF
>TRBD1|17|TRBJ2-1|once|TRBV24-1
TGTGCCACCAGTGAAAGCCCCTGGGGACAGGGATACAATGAGCAGTTCTTC
CATSESPWGQGYNEQFF
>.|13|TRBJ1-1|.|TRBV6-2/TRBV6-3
TGTGCCAGCAGTTACTCAGGGGCATCTGAAGCTTTCTTT
CASSYSGASEAFF
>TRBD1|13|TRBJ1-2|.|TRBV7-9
TGTGCCAGCAGTTTAGGACAGGGGAGTGGCTACACCTTC
CASSLGQGSGYTF
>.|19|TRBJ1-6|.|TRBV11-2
TGTGCCAGCAGCTTAGATTGGGCAGGCCAAAGCTCCTATAATTCACCCCTCCACTTT
CASSLDWAGQSSYNSPLHF
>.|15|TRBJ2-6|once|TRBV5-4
TGTGCCAGCAGCTTTTGGGGGGCTGGGGCCAACGTCCTGACTTTC
CASSFWGAGANVLTF
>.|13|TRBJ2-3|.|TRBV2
TGTGCCAGCAGTGACAGAAACACAGATACGCAGTATTTT
CASSDRNTDTQYF
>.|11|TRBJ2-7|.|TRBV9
TGTGCCAGCAGCGTGGGCAGGAGGTGGTACTTC
CASSVGRRWYF
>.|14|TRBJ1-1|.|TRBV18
TGTGCCAGCTCACCACAGACAGCCAACACTGAAGCTTTCTTT
CASSPQTANTEAFF
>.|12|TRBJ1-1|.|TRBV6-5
TGTGCCAGCAGCGGCTTGGGGCAGCAAGCTTTCTTT
CASSGLGQQAFF
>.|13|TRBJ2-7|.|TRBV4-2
TGTGCCAGCAGCCAAGAGTCGAGCTACGAGCAGTACTTC
CASSQESSYEQYF
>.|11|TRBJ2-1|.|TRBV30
TGTGCCTGGAGTCGCAGGAATGAGCAGTTCTTC
CAWSRRNEQFF
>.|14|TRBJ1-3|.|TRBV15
TGTGCCACCAGCAGCATACAGGGCGGAAACACCATATATTTT
CATSSIQGGNTIYF
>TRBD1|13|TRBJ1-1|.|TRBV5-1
TGCGCCAGCAGCATGACAGGGTACACTGAAGCTTTCTTT
CASSMTGYTEAFF
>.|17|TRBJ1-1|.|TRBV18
TGTGCCAGCTCACCATACGCAGGGGAATCAATGAACACTGAAGCTTTCTTT
CASSPYAGESMNTEAFF
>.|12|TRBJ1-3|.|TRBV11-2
TGTGCCAGCAGCTTCGGGGAGGACACCATATATTTT
CASSFGEDTIYF
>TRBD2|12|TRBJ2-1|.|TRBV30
TGTGCCTGGACTCTTAGGGAGGGCATGCAGTTCTTC
CAWTLREGMQFF
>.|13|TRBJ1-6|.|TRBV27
TGTGCCAGCAGGGGCAGATATGATTCACCCCTCCACTTT
CASRGRYDSPLHF
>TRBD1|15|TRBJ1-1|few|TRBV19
TGTGCCAGTATTAGGACCGGGACAGGGAGTGCTGAAGCTTTCTTT
CASIRTGTGSAEAFF
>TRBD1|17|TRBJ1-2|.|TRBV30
TGTGCCTGGGAAGGCCGGGACAGGGTTGGGGGGCTCTATGGCTACACCTTC
CAWEGRDRVGGLYGYTF
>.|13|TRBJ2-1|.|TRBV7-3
TGTGCCAGCAGCCCCCTCCAGGCTAATGAGCAGTTCTTC
CASSPLQANEQFF
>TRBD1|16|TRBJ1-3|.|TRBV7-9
TGTGCCAGCAGCCCCGGACAGGGACTAAGTGGAAACACCATATATTTT
CASSPGQGLSGNTIYF
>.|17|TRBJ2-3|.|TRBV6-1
TGTGCCAGCAGTGACTACATTCAACTGACTAGCACAGATACGCAGTATTTT
CASSDYIQLTSTDTQYF